This T cell receptor beta chain was captured in a study of OX40 agonist ivuxolimab in advanced cancers. Study background: The drug used for patients, ivuxolimab, was an agonistic anti-OX40 (CD134) antibody. The study's findings and limits: The mean number of expanded clones was higher in CD8+ T cells than in CD4+. Partly responding patients at 0.1-3.0 mg/kg showed some of the smallest clonal expansion.

The repertoire was sequenced with immunoSEQ multiplex PCR; TCRdb's copy has only in-frame clones and lacks some. Of around 99,000 clones listed, approximately 89% were seen once; the top ten hold about 1.2%. This clone has more than one count but fewer than ten. Its cognate antigen is unknown. The CDR3 contains 14 residues. V lost 4 bases to trimming and J lost 1 base, with 10 bases between them. This receptor was taken from an adult with an advanced solid tumor such as melanoma, head and neck, liver or kidney cancer. The V gene is TRBV5-3, the J gene TRBJ2-3; maybe TRBD2 (6 bases). TRBV5-3 is labeled an ORF, and its function is uncertain. Sample: CD4+ or CD8+ T cells sorted from blood, taken in a trial of the OX40 agonist ivuxolimab. CDR3 amino acids: CARSPGLCTDTQYF. CDR3 DNA sequence: TGTGCCAGAAGCCCGGGACTTTGCACAGATACGCAGTATTTT.